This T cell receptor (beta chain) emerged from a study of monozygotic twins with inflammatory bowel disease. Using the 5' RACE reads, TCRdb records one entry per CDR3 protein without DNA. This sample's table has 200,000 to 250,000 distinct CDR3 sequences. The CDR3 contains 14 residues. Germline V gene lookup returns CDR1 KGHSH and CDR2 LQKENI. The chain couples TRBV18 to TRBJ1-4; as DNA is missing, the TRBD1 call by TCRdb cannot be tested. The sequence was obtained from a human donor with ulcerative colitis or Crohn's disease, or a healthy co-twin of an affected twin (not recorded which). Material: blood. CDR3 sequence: CASSLGQADEKLFF.